This T cell receptor beta chain was sequenced for a study of beta chain features in type 1 diabetes (dated by TCRdb to the late 2010s). Study-level background: Mean age, gender distribution, total cell number and subset yield were not different between patients and healthy donors. In the study, TCRB repertoires of sorted circulating CD4+ T cell subsets from recently diagnosed type 1 diabetes patients were compared with those of matched healthy donors. Across all samples, about 110 million sorted cells were examined, and cell number per subset correlated strongly with RNA yield. Regulatory and stem cell-like memory subsets were isolated from only 8 patients and 8 healthy donors, whereas naive and central memory subsets came from all 30 or so donors.

All of the isolated RNA was reverse transcribed with the High Capacity cDNA Reverse Transcription Kit, so expressed TCRB transcripts were sequenced. Naive, central memory and regulatory T cell samples underwent deep immunoSEQ sequencing, averaging approximately 3.3 million total reads per sample. After sorted cells were lysed in RLT buffer, RNA was extracted with DNase-treated RNeasy Micro or Mini kits, with the choice depending on cell number. Each cell subset was processed separately to prevent cross-contamination, with patient and healthy donor samples processed together. Using the immunoSEQ multiplex PCR, TCRB sequences were amplified from cDNA into 87-bp fragments spanning the CDR3 region. The amplicons were sequenced using the Illumina HiSeq platform. On the study's bioinformatics: Synthetic template baselines were used to correct PCR bias computationally, reads within Hamming distance 2 were collapsed together, and singletons that could not be merged were discarded. Reads were aligned to IMGT to assign V, D and J genes, CDR3 length, and insertions or deletions at six rearrangement sites. Within each subset, clonotype counts were normalized to the number of sorted cells before true diversity and Gini coefficients were calculated with the tcR R package. The overlap coefficient, calculated on TCRB nucleotide sequences, was used to quantify repertoire sharing. As a proxy for the pre-selection repertoire, out-of-frame TCRB sequences from naive cells were analyzed. TCRdb re-hosts the immuneACCESS table, in-frame sequences only. Its copies lack some clones; in the studies checked, an unresolved V gene accounts for under half of them, and the cause for the rest is not known. V and J calls and clone size follow that table, whereas D and trimming were derived from the DNA. This sample comprises about 360,000 clones, roughly 12% of them detected only once. The ten largest clonotypes hold 0.017% of the sample.

The CDR3 goes from the cysteine to the phenylalanine over 15 residues. Only the CDR3 DNA is retained, 45 bases long and in frame from the first base. Clipping removes 4 bases from V and 4 bases from J, with 6 as the unmatched junction base count. Looking up the germline V gene yields CDR1 SQVTM and CDR2 ANQGSEA. Each donor gave one peripheral blood draw, roughly 120 mL on average, collected into heparinised tubes. A BD FACSAria II and a panel including CD45RO, CCR7, CD25, CD127, CD95 and CD27 were used to sort naive, central memory, regulatory and stem cell-like memory CD4+ T cells. A purity above 95% was achieved for all sorted populations. PBMCs were isolated right away by Lymphoprep density gradient centrifugation and were stained directly, without culture. So that batch effects would be minimized, each experiment stained and sorted samples in pairs, pairing one healthy donor with one patient.

Findings and caveats that apply to the study as a whole: Type 1 diabetes patients showed a moderate but significant shortening of TCRB CDR3 length in all four CD4+ subsets. Patients with type 1 diabetes made fewer insertions and deleted more nucleotides at VDJ recombination sites, implying thymic rearrangement abnormalities. PCR may preferentially amplify shorter templates, but because patient and control samples were amplified and corrected together, any resulting skew would affect both groups equally. Because cDNA rather than genomic DNA was sequenced, highly expressing activated cells could have been over-represented, although no difference in activation and CD3 levels was found between groups. Because small numbers of individuals were included in the HLA sub-analyses, any influence of HLA type on TCRB rearrangement was left unresolved. Naive, central memory and regulatory TCRB repertoires appeared to be more similar among patients than among healthy donors.

A word on this clone: What this receptor recognizes is not known. There are no base qualities to consult, and no much larger clone falls within one base.

The chain is encoded by TRBV29-1 joined to TRBJ2-1, and 11 junction bases match TRBD2. The material sequenced was naive CD4+ T cells from blood. The cell subset or site label, as the study defines it: true naive CD4+ T cells. This receptor was identified in a man aged 18 to 30 in good health. The nucleotides are TGCAGCGTTGCTAGCGGGAGGTCTAGTTACAATGAGCAGTTCTTC. Its translation is CSVASGRSSYNEQFF.